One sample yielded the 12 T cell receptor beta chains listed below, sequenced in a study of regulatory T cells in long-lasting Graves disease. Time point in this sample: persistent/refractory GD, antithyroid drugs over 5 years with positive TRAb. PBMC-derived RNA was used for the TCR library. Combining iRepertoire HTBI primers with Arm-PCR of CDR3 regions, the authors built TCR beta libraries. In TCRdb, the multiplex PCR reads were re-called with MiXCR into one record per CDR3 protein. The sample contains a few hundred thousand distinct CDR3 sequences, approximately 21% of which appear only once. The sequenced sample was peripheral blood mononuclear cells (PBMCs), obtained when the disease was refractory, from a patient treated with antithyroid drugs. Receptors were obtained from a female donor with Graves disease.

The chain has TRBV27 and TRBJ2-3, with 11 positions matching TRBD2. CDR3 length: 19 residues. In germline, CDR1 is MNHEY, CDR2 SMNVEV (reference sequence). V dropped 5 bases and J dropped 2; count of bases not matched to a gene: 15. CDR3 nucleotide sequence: TGTGCCAGCAGTCCGGCCACCGGTAGACTAGCGGGAAACACAGATACGCAGTATTTT. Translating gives CASSPATGRLAGNTDTQYF.

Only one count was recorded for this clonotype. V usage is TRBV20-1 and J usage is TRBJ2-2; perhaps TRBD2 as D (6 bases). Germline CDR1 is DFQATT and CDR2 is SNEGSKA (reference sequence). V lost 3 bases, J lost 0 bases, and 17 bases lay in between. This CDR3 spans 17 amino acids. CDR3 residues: CSARKASASANTGELFF. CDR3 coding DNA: TGCAGTGCTAGGAAGGCTAGCGCTAGCGCGAACACCGGGGAGCTGTTTTTT.

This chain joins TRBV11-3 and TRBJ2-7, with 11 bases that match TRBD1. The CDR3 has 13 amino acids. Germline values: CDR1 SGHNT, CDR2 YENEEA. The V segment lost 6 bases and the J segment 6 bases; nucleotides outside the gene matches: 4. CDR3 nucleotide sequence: TGTGCCAGCAGGGGACAGGGGGTAAGCGAGCAGTACTTC. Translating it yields CASRGQGVSEQYF.

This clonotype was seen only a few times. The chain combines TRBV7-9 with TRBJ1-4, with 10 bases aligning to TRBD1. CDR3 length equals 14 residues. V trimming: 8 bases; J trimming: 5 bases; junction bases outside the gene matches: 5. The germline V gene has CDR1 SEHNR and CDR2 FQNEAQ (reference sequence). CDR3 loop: CASGRTGGNEKLFF. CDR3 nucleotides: TGTGCCAGCGGTCGGACAGGGGGGAATGAAAAACTGTTTTTT.

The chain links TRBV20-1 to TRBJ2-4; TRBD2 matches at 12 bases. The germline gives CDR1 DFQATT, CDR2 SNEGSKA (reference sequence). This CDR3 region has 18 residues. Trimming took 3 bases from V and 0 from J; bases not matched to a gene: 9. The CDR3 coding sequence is TGCAGTGCTAGCCGACTAGCGGGAGAGGGACTAGCCAAAAACATTCAGTACTTC. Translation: CSASRLAGEGLAKNIQYF.

The CDR3 DNA is TGCGCCAGCAGCTTGGTTAGCGGGAGTGAGACCCAGTACTTC. Encoded protein: CASSLVSGSETQYF. The genes are TRBV5-1 and TRBJ2-5; 9 bases fit TRBD2. Germline V gene lookup returns CDR1 SGHRS and CDR2 YFSETQ. The CDR3 runs to 14 residues. The V segment lost 0 bases and the J segment 5 bases; nucleotides outside the gene matches: 2.

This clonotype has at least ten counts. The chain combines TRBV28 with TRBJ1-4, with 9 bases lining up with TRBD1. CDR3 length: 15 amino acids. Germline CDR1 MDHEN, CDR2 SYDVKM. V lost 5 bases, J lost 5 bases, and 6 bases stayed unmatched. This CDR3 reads CASSKGQGPNEKLFF. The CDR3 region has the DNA TGTGCCAGCAGTAAGGGACAGGGCCCAAATGAAAAACTGTTTTTT.

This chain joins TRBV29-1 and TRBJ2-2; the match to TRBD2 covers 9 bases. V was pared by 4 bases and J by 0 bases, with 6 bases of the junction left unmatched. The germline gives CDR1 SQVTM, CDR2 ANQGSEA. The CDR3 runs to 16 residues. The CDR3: CSVASGMLANTGELFF. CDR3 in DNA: TGCAGCGTTGCTAGCGGGATGCTCGCGAACACCGGGGAGCTGTTTTTT.

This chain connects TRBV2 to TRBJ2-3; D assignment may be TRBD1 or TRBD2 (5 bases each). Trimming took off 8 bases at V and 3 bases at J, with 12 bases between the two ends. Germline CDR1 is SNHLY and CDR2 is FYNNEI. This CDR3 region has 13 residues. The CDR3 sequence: CASRIGGTDTQYF. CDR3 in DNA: TGTGCCAGCCGAATTGGGGGAACAGATACGCAGTATTTT.

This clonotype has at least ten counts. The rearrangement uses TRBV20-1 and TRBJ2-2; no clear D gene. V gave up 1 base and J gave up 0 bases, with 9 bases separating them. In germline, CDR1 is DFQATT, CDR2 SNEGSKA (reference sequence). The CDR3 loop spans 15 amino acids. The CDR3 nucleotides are TGCAGTGCTAGAGGGTGGGGTTCGAACACCGGGGAGCTGTTTTTT. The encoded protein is CSARGWGSNTGELFF.

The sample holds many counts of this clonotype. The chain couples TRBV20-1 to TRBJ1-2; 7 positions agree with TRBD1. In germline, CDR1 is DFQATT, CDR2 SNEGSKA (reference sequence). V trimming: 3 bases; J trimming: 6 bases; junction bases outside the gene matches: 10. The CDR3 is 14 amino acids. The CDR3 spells CSASKDREVDGYTF. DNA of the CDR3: TGCAGTGCTAGCAAAGACAGGGAGGTAGATGGCTACACCTTC.

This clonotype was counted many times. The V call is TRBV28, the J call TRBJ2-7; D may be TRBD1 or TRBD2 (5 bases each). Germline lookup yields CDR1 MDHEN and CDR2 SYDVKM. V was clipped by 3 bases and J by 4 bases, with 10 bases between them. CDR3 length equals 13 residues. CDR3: CASSFGTPYEQYF. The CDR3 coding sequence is TGTGCCAGCAGTTTCGGGACCCCATACGAGCAGTACTTC. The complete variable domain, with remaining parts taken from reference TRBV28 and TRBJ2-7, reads DVKVTQSSRYLVKRTGEKVFLECVQDMDHENMFWYRQDPGLGLRLIYFSYDVKMKEKGDIPEGYSVSREKKERFSLILESASTNQTSMYLCASSFGTPYEQYFGPGTRLTVT.